This TCR beta chain was captured in a study of persistence of HIV-infected CD4 T cells. Study overall: CD4+ T cells responding to CMV or HIV-1 Gag were isolated.

This clone was seen just once. Its cognate antigen is unknown. Germline CDR1 reads SGHVS; CDR2 reads FNYEAQ. J gave up 7 bases and V 5 bases, and 7 bases lay outside the gene matches. The CDR3 length is 15 residues. Cells were stimulated with CMV-infected fibroblast lysates at approximately 10 ug/mL. CD40L-negative CD69-negative CD45RO-high memory CD4+ T cells were sorted as populations depleted of antigen-responding cells. Donors had CD4+ T cell counts above 400 cells/uL and were CMV-seropositive. Sequencing used immunoSEQ version 4 in survey mode. Sequencing was performed with immunoSEQ multiplex PCR; in TCRdb, only in-frame clones are kept and a portion is missing. There are roughly 41,000 clones in the sample; around 80% occur only once, and 1.5% to 2% lies in the top ten.

The chain joins TRBV7-6 to TRBJ1-6, with 8 positions matching TRBD1. The specimen comprised CD4+ T cells sorted from PBMCs after approximately 19-hour stimulation, sampled from a patient who received antiretroviral therapy. The sequence was collected from an adult man with HIV who was CMV-seropositive. The CDR3 DNA reads as TGTGCCAGCAGCCGAAGGACAGGGACAAATTCACCCCTCCACTTT. It specifies CASSRRTGTNSPLHF.